This section outlines one TCR beta chain sequence together with its context. Its antigen remains unidentified. The method was immunoSEQ multiplex PCR; TCRdb's version includes in-frame clones alone and lacks a portion of them. The sample shows around 78,000 clones, under 90% of them seen only once. Analyses pooled second doses at about 4 or about 12 weeks. The data were obtained in a study of T cell responses to AZD1222 COVID-19 vaccine. Findings of the study overall: Females made up more of the donors, who were largely white British, and clonal diversity may have come out too low. Nearly half of unique spike-specific TCRs reportedly avoided B.1.351 and B.1.1.7 mutated regions.

Trimming took 2 bases from V and 3 from J, leaving 7 bases between them. The CDR3 runs to 13 residues. The germline CDR1 and CDR2 sequences are MNHEY and SVGEGT. The material was peripheral blood, obtained 28 days after the second AZD1222 dose. The chain links TRBV6-2 or TRBV6-3 to TRBJ1-2, with D maybe TRBD1 (5 bases). The TCR comes from an adult who received the AZD1222 COVID-19 vaccine. DNA for the CDR3: TGTGCCAGCAGTTACGTGGGGGACTATGGCTACACCTTC. It codes for CASSYVGDYGYTF.